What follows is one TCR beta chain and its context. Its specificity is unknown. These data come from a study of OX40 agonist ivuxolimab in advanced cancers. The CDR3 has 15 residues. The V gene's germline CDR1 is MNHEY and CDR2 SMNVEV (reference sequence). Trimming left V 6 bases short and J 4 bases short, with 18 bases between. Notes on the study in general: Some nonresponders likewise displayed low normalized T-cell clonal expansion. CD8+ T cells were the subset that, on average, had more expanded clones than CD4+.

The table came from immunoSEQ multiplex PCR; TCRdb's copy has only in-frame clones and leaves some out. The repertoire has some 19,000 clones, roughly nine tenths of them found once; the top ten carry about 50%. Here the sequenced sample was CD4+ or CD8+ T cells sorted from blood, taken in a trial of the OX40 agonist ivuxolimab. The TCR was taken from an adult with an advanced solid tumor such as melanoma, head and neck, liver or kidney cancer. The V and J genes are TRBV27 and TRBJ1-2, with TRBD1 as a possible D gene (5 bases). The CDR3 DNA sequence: TGTGCCAGCAGATCGGTCCCCCCGGGGGTCTATGGCTACACCTTC. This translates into CASRSVPPGVYGYTF.